These 18 T cell receptor beta chains share one sample of origin, sequenced in a study of blood T cell repertoires in COVID-19. Clones were read by immunoSEQ multiplex PCR, and TCRdb kept only the in-frame ones, dropping some. The sample consists of a few hundred thousand clones, under 90% of them appearing once. Material for sequencing was PBMCs or T cells enriched from blood (not recorded which). The source is a woman in her twenties or thirties who had recovered from COVID-19.

This sequence joins TRBV29-1 and TRBJ1-2, with a weak D call TRBD1 (6 bases). Trimming pared 4 bases from V and 2 bases from J, leaving 20 bases between. This CDR3 has 16 amino acids. The germline V gene encodes CDR1 SQVTM and CDR2 ANQGSEA. The CDR3 reads CSVVPAGQSQNYGYTF. CDR3 DNA sequence: TGCAGCGTTGTACCGGCTGGACAGAGTCAAAACTATGGCTACACCTTC.

The rearrangement links TRBV7-9 to TRBJ1-1; D not resolved. Germline V gene data show CDR1 as SEHNR and CDR2 as FQNEAQ (reference sequence). The CDR3 runs 14 residues. V was shortened by 5 bases and J by 1 base, with 11 bases between the two germline ends. The CDR3 DNA sequence: TGTGCCAGCAGCCCAGAAACAAAGAACACTGAAGCTTTCTTT. Amino acid sequence: CASSPETKNTEAFF.

This clone was recorded a few times. The genes are TRBV29-1 and TRBJ1-2; no clear D gene. There are 11 residues in the CDR3. Per germline, CDR1 SQVTM and CDR2 ANQGSEA. The V gene lost 4 bases and the J gene lost 8 bases, with 11 bases spanning the gap. The CDR3: CSVVSGVGYTF. Here the CDR3 DNA reads TGCAGCGTTGTGAGCGGAGTGGGCTACACCTTC.

The CDR3 is CASSQFRGRLTSSYNEQFF. CDR3 bases: TGTGCCAGCAGCCAATTCCGCGGGAGGCTCACAAGCTCCTACAATGAGCAGTTCTTC. This chain connects TRBV4-2 to TRBJ2-1; 8 positions agree with TRBD2. Germline V CDR1 and CDR2: LGHNA, YNFKEQ. This CDR3 comprises 19 residues. After removal of 2 bases from V and 0 bases from J, the junction contained 12 bases not matched to a gene.

The chain employs TRBV4-3 and TRBJ1-5; TRBD1 is a possible D gene (6 bases). Trimming cost V 0 bases and J 4 bases, with 10 bases left between them. Germline CDR1 and CDR2: LGHNA and YSLEER. The CDR3 spans 15 residues. The CDR3 sequence is CASSQDGGANQPQHF. The CDR3 nucleotides are TGCGCCAGCAGCCAAGATGGGGGGGCTAATCAGCCCCAGCATTTT.

The rearrangement joins TRBV29-1 to TRBJ2-1; D is possibly TRBD2 (6 bases). The CDR3 spans 15 residues. V was shortened by 7 bases and J by 4 bases, with 20 bases between the two germline ends. The germline V gene has CDR1 SQVTM and CDR2 ANQGSEA. The CDR3 DNA is TGCAGCGCTGAGAGAGGAACTAGCAGATACAATGAGCAGTTCTTC. Protein sequence: CSAERGTSRYNEQFF.

The chain links TRBV30 to TRBJ1-4; D unclear. CDR1 GTSNPN and CDR2 SVGIG come from the germline V gene (reference sequence). This CDR3 is built from 13 residues. Deletions cut 3 bases from V and 0 bases from J, with 5 bases between. In DNA, the CDR3 is TGTGCCTGGAGGAGGTCAACTAATGAAAAACTGTTTTTT. It encodes CAWRRSTNEKLFF.

The chain is built from TRBV28 and TRBJ1-5; D is uncertain. The V gene's germline CDR1 is MDHEN and CDR2 SYDVKM. This CDR3 has 12 residues. Trimming stripped 6 bases from V and 5 bases from J, with 8 bases between. CDR3 region: CASSDYYQPQHF. The CDR3 coding sequence is TGTGCCAGCAGCGACTATTATCAGCCCCAGCATTTT. Together with reference TRBV28 and TRBJ1-5, the CDR3 gives the full variable domain: DVKVTQSSRYLVKRTGEKVFLECVQDMDHENMFWYRQDPGLGLRLIYFSYDVKMKEKGDIPEGYSVSREKKERFSLILESASTNQTSMYLCASSDYYQPQHFGDGTRLSIL.

The chain uses TRBV11-1 and TRBJ1-1, with D maybe TRBD1 (6 bases). This CDR3 is built from 15 residues. The V end was cut by 5 bases, the J end by 7 bases, with 20 bases between. Germline CDR1 reads SGHAT; CDR2 reads FQDESV (reference sequence). The CDR3 loop is CASSLTQDRIIEAFF. CDR3 bases: TGTGCCAGCAGCCTAACCCAGGACAGAATCATTGAAGCTTTCTTT.

The rearrangement uses TRBV6-6 and TRBJ1-2, with TRBD1 matching 7 bases. V shed 5 bases, J shed 7 bases, and the junction held 16 bases outside the gene matches. Germline CDR1 and CDR2: MNHNY and SVGAGI (reference sequence). The CDR3 is made up of 16 amino acids. The CDR3 loop reads CASSRGRGQNLFGYTF. The CDR3 DNA follows: TGTGCCAGCAGTCGAGGTAGGGGACAGAATCTCTTTGGCTACACCTTC.

This clone was observed once. The J gene is TRBJ1-3, the V gene TRBV4-2; tentatively, D is TRBD1 (5 bases). The CDR3 extends over 15 amino acids. V was cut by 6 bases and J by 0 bases, with 12 bases left in between. The V gene's germline CDR1 is LGHNA and CDR2 YNFKEQ. As DNA, the CDR3 is TGTGCCAGCAGATCCAGGGATTACTCTGGAAACACCATATATTTT. The encoded protein is CASRSRDYSGNTIYF.

This clone occurred a few times. The gene calls are TRBV6-2 or TRBV6-3 and TRBJ1-4, with a tentative D call TRBD1 (5 bases). The CDR3 spans 15 residues. Germline assignment: CDR1 MNHEY and CDR2 SVGEGT. Trimming took off 2 bases at V and 4 bases at J, with 11 bases between the two ends. CDR3 sequence (DNA): TGTGCCAGCAGTTACCGAAACAGGCGTAATGAAAAACTGTTTTTT. As protein: CASSYRNRRNEKLFF.

This rearrangement joins TRBV19 to TRBJ1-2; TRBD1 matches at 7 bases. This CDR3 is 16 amino acids long. The V segment lost 0 bases and the J segment 4 bases; nucleotides outside the gene matches: 8. Germline lookup yields CDR1 LNHDA and CDR2 SQIVND (reference sequence). The CDR3 bases are TGTGCCAGTAGTATAGACCTCAGGGGGACACCCTATGGCTACACCTTC. Translating gives CASSIDLRGTPYGYTF.

The genes are TRBV19 and TRBJ2-3; 11 bases match TRBD2. The V gene end was trimmed by 9 bases and the J gene end by 8 bases; junction bases not matched to a gene: 13. Germline-derived CDR1 and CDR2 are LNHDA and SQIVND (reference sequence). CDR3 length equals 15 residues. This CDR3 reads CASQKSLAGGGTQYF. The CDR3 DNA follows: TGTGCCAGCCAAAAGAGCCTAGCGGGAGGTGGTACGCAGTATTTT.

This clone was counted only a few times. The chain has TRBV2 and TRBJ1-4, with D tentatively TRBD1 (5 bases). The CDR3 loop spans 12 amino acids. The ends were cut back, 6 bases at V and 12 bases at J, with 14 bases in the middle. In germline, CDR1 is SNHLY, CDR2 FYNNEI. CDR3 bases: TGTGCCAGCAGCAGGGAAAATGCGGAACTGTTTTTT. It encodes CASSRENAELFF.

The chain recombines TRBV5-1 with TRBJ1-6; 8 bases match TRBD1. The CDR3 sequence is 14 residues long. Germline values: CDR1 SGHRS, CDR2 YFSETQ. The J segment lost 10 bases and the V segment lost 0 bases, leaving 3 bases of the junction unmatched. CDR3: CASSLGTGNSPLHF. The CDR3 coding sequence is TGCGCCAGCAGCTTGGGGACAGGGAACTCACCCCTCCACTTT.

The rearrangement joins TRBV11-3 to TRBJ2-1, with 7 bases matching TRBD1. The trim removed 4 bases at V and 8 bases at J, leaving 11 bases unmatched. The CDR3 spans 15 residues. Germline V gene sequence: CDR1 SGHNT, CDR2 YENEEA. CDR3 sequence: CASSSSHRGGDEQFF. CDR3 coding DNA: TGTGCCAGCAGCTCTAGTCACAGGGGTGGGGATGAGCAGTTCTTC.

This sequence joins TRBV7-9 and TRBJ1-2, with TRBD1 as a possible D gene (5 bases). The germline gives CDR1 SEHNR, CDR2 FQNEAQ (reference sequence). Trimming stripped 5 bases from V and 2 bases from J, with 9 bases between. The CDR3 is 13 residues long. CDR3 DNA sequence: TGTGCCAGCAGCCGGGACTCCAACTATGGCTACACCTTC. Amino acid sequence: CASSRDSNYGYTF.